This is a list of T cell receptor beta chains from one sample in a study of human T cells and chemical hapten exposure. From the RACE reads, TCRdb called clonotypes with MiXCR, one entry per CDR3 protein. The sample has nearly 350,000 distinct CDR3 sequences; around 7% are singletons. The sample was whole blood, taken in connection with sensitization to the hapten diphenylcyclopropenone (DPC). The receptors shown here come from a woman under 30 with alopecia areata. Some clones in this sample may be carry-over from other donors' samples. The CDR3 runs from the conserved cysteine through the conserved F or W. Each record gives: clone size, J gene, V gene, CDR3 length, D gene, CDR3 DNA, CDR3 protein. The D gene is left open where the match is weak. For some rows the clone size is stated as once, few or many, or as a class when expanded; others skip it.

few | TRBJ2-7 | TRBV3-1 | 12 | . | TGTGCCAGCAGCCGTAGGGACTACGAGCAGTACTTC | CASSRRDYEQYF
. | TRBJ1-2 | TRBV28 | 15 | . | TGTGCCAGCAGTCCCCCAGGGTTTTACGACTATGGCTACACCTTC | CASSPPGFYDYGYTF
. | TRBJ1-2 | TRBV7-2 | 16 | . | TGTGCCAGCAGCTTGGCACAGGGAAGGGGAGTCTATGGCTACACCTTC | CASSLAQGRGVYGYTF
. | TRBJ2-7 | TRBV2 | 12 | . | TGTGCCAGCAGTGAAAAGTATTTCGAGCAGTACTTC | CASSEKYFEQYF
many | TRBJ1-5 | TRBV27 | 14 | . | TGTGCCAGCAGGGACGGGTATAGCAATCAGCCCCAGCATTTT | CASRDGYSNQPQHF
. | TRBJ2-5 | TRBV12-3/TRBV12-4 | 14 | . | TGTGCCAGCAAAGACGGACACGAACAAGAGAACCAGTACTTC | CASKDGHEQENQYF
few | TRBJ1-1 | TRBV7-9 | 15 | . | TGTGCCAGCAGCTTAGGCTCGAGCACGAACACTGAAGCTTTCTTT | CASSLGSSTNTEAFF
many | TRBJ1-2 | TRBV6-6 | 15 | TRBD1 | TGTGCCAGCAACCACCGGACAGGGGGAAACTATGGCTACACCTTC | CASNHRTGGNYGYTF
. | TRBJ1-3 | TRBV28 | 15 | . | TGTGCCAGCAGATTGGACAGTCACTCTGGAAACACCATATATTTT | CASRLDSHSGNTIYF
many | TRBJ2-6 | TRBV3-1 | 18 | . | TGTGCCAGCAGCCGAAAATCTCAGGGTATCTCTGGGGCCAACGTCCTGACTTTC | CASSRKSQGISGANVLTF